Listed below are T cell receptor beta chains from one sample, sequenced in a study of CD8 T cells in ankylosing spondylitis. TCRdb reprocessed the 5' RACE reads via MiXCR and lists one record per CDR3 protein. The sample yields under 950,000 distinct CDR3 sequences, 19% seen once. Sequenced: blood, either unsorted or a sorted T cell fraction (not recorded which). These receptors originate from a male donor with ankylosing spondylitis. CDR3s include the opening cysteine and the closing phenylalanine or tryptophan. The order of the fields is D gene, J gene, V gene, clone size, CDR3 protein, CDR3 DNA. A D gene is named only where the DNA matches it firmly. Some rows mark clone size as missing; the rest say once, few, many or name a class of expanded clone.

>.|TRBJ2-6|TRBV7-8|few
CASSRNEWAGANVLTF
TGTGCCAGCAGCCGGAACGAATGGGCTGGGGCCAACGTCCTGACTTTC
>.|TRBJ1-2|TRBV6-6|.
CASTLQTYYGYTF
TGTGCCAGCACCCTCCAGACCTACTATGGCTACACCTTC
>TRBD1|TRBJ1-4|TRBV7-8|.
CASSFQGAREKLFF
TGTGCCAGCAGCTTCCAGGGGGCGCGGGAAAAACTGTTTTTT
>TRBD1|TRBJ1-1|TRBV29-1|once
CSVEDRLWGQGYTEAFF
TGCAGTGTTGAAGACCGTCTGTGGGGACAGGGGTATACTGAAGCTTTCTTT
>.|TRBJ1-2|TRBV4-3|.
CASSQDRAATGDGYTF
TGCGCCAGCAGCCAGGACCGGGCCGCCACGGGGGATGGCTACACCTTC
>.|TRBJ2-1|TRBV7-2|.
CASSPFGGRDEQFF
TGTGCCAGCAGCCCCTTTGGCGGGCGGGATGAGCAGTTCTTC
>TRBD1|TRBJ2-1|TRBV7-9|.
CASSLGTGGYYNEQFF
TGTGCCAGCAGCTTAGGGACAGGGGGTTACTACAATGAGCAGTTCTTC
>.|TRBJ1-6|TRBV5-1|many
CASSLGTGNSPLHF
TGTGCCAGCAGCTTGGGGACGGGGAATTCACCCCTCCACTTT
>TRBD1|TRBJ2-5|TRBV6-1|.
CASKRTDRQETQYF
TGTGCCAGCAAACGGACGGACAGGCAAGAGACCCAGTACTTC
>TRBD2|TRBJ2-1|TRBV7-6|.
CASSLGGVNEQFF
TGTGCCAGCAGCTTGGGGGGGGTGAATGAGCAGTTCTTC
>.|TRBJ2-5|TRBV28|few
CAIRGGLETQYF
TGTGCCATCAGGGGGGGACTAGAGACCCAGTACTTC
>.|TRBJ2-7|TRBV12-3/TRBV12-4|.
CASSPWGATGISYEQYF
TGTGCCAGCAGTCCCTGGGGGGCGACAGGGATCTCCTACGAGCAGTACTTC
>.|TRBJ2-2|TRBV29-1|few
CSVSVGGRDTGELFF
TGCAGCGTCTCCGTCGGGGGGCGGGACACCGGGGAGCTGTTTTTT
>.|TRBJ2-5|TRBV4-1|once
CASSQAGTGTQETQYF
TGCGCCAGCAGCCAAGCAGGAACAGGGACACAAGAGACCCAGTACTTC
>TRBD1|TRBJ2-7|TRBV5-1|many
CASSPQGPNYEQYF
TGCGCCAGCAGCCCACAGGGGCCCAACTACGAGCAGTACTTC
>TRBD2|TRBJ2-5|TRBV5-1|.
CASSPGTSAVQETQYF
TGCGCCAGCAGCCCGGGGACTAGCGCGGTCCAAGAGACCCAGTACTTC
>.|TRBJ2-5|TRBV3-1|.
CASSHDWQETQYF
TGTGCCAGCAGCCATGACTGGCAAGAGACCCAGTACTTC
>TRBD1|TRBJ1-6|TRBV7-6|.
CASSLTWDSNSPLHF
TGTGCCAGCAGCTTAACATGGGACAGCAATTCACCCCTCCACTTT
>.|TRBJ2-7|TRBV29-1|few
CSVESQGGEQYF
TGCAGCGTTGAAAGTCAGGGTGGCGAGCAGTACTTC
>.|TRBJ2-1|TRBV5-1|many
CASSHGQEGYNEQFF
TGCGCCAGCAGCCACGGACAGGAGGGCTACAATGAGCAGTTCTTC
>.|TRBJ1-5|TRBV27|few
CASTGGGRVTQHF
TGTGCCAGCACGGGGGGGGGACGTGTGACCCAGCATTTT
>.|TRBJ2-3|TRBV6-6|.
CASKASTDTQYF
TGTGCCAGCAAGGCCAGCACAGATACGCAGTATTTT
>.|TRBJ2-1|TRBV5-1|.
CASSSGLTYNEQFF
TGCGCCAGCAGCTCGGGCCTAACTTACAATGAGCAGTTCTTC
>TRBD1|TRBJ1-1|TRBV20-1|many
CSARGQGTMNTEAFF
TGCAGTGCTAGGGGACAGGGGACCATGAACACTGAAGCTTTCTTT
>TRBD1|TRBJ2-1|TRBV2|.
CASSEEDRGSSYNEQFF
TGTGCCAGCAGTGAGGAGGACAGGGGAAGCTCCTACAATGAGCAGTTCTTC
>.|TRBJ1-2|TRBV29-1|few
CSVELGRVLGYTF
TGCAGCGTTGAACTTGGCAGGGTGTTGGGCTACACCTTC
>TRBD2|TRBJ2-3|TRBV7-9|.
CASSSVSSGVDTQYF
TGTGCCAGCAGCTCAGTCTCTAGCGGGGTAGATACGCAGTATTTT
>TRBD2|TRBJ2-1|TRBV6-1|few
CASSEARSGIYNEQFF
TGTGCCAGCAGTGAAGCTCGTAGCGGGATATACAATGAGCAGTTCTTC
>.|TRBJ2-3|TRBV12-3/TRBV12-4|.
CASRRGTMVLTDTQYF
TGTGCCAGCCGAAGGGGGACTATGGTTCTCACAGATACGCAGTATTTT
>.|TRBJ2-3|TRBV11-2|.
CASSGIYPPTDTQYF
TGTGCCAGCAGCGGAATCTACCCTCCCACAGATACGCAGTATTTT
>.|TRBJ1-2|TRBV10-3|few
CAISESLYGYTF
TGTGCCATCAGTGAGTCTCTTTATGGCTACACCTTC
>TRBD1|TRBJ2-2|TRBV5-1|.
CASSFPLGTGGNTGELFF
TGCGCCAGCAGCTTCCCGCTTGGGACAGGAGGAAACACCGGGGAGCTGTTTTTT
>TRBD1|TRBJ2-7|TRBV18|many
CASSPGQGFYEQYF
TGTGCCAGCAGTCCGGGACAGGGATTCTACGAGCAGTACTTC
>.|TRBJ2-1|TRBV20-1|few
CSARHPLQNEQFF
TGCAGTGCTAGACACCCCCTTCAGAATGAGCAGTTCTTC
>TRBD1|TRBJ1-4|TRBV12-3/TRBV12-4|many
CASRTGGMGEKLFF
TGTGCCAGCAGAACAGGGGGCATGGGCGAAAAACTGTTTTTT
>.|TRBJ1-3|TRBV7-2|few
CASTMAEGRGNTIYF
TGTGCCAGCACCATGGCGGAGGGTAGGGGAAACACCATATATTTT
>.|TRBJ1-1|TRBV12-3/TRBV12-4|few
CASSSLGRMNTEAFF
TGTGCCAGCAGCTCCCTGGGCAGAATGAACACTGAAGCTTTCTTT
>TRBD2|TRBJ2-3|TRBV7-3|.
CASSLTGLAVTDTQYF
TGTGCCAGCAGCTTAACTGGACTAGCGGTCACAGATACGCAGTATTTT
>.|TRBJ1-1|TRBV5-1|.
CASSATGRGTEAFF
TGCGCCAGCAGCGCGACAGGCCGCGGGACTGAAGCTTTCTTT
>.|TRBJ1-2|TRBV6-1|.
CASSDPGRSVYGYTF
TGTGCCAGCAGTGACCCGGGACGGAGTGTCTATGGCTACACCTTC
>.|TRBJ2-7|TRBV10-2|few
CASSESSGTSYEQYF
TGCGCCAGCAGTGAGTCGAGTGGGACCTCCTACGAGCAGTACTTC